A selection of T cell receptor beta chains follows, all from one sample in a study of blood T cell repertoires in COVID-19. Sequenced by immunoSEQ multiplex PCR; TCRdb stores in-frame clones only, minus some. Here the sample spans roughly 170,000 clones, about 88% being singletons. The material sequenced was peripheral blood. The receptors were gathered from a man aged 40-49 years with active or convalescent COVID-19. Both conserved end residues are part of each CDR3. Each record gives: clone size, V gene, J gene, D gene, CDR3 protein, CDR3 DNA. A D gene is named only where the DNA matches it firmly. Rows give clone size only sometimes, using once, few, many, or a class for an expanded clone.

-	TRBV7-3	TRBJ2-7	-	CASSLSQGYEQYF	TGTGCCAGCAGCTTAAGCCAGGGCTACGAGCAGTACTTC
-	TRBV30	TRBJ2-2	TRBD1	CAWRGDRRNTGELFF	TGTGCCTGGAGGGGGGACAGGAGGAACACCGGGGAGCTGTTTTTT
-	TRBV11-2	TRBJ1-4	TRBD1	CASSPRQGAYEKLFF	TGTGCCAGCAGCCCACGACAGGGGGCGTATGAAAAACTGTTTTTT
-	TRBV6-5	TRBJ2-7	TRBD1	CASSLGQGGPYEQYF	TGTGCCAGCAGCCTGGGACAGGGGGGTCCCTACGAGCAGTACTTC
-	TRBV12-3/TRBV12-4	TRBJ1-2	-	CASSPDSNYGYTF	TGTGCCAGCAGTCCGGACAGTAACTATGGCTACACCTTC
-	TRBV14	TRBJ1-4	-	CASSQDLAGEKLFF	TGTGCCAGCAGCCAAGATTTAGCCGGTGAAAAACTGTTTTTT
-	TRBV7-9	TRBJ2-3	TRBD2	CASSASGTSGGADTQYF	TGTGCCAGCAGCGCATCCGGGACTAGCGGGGGGGCTGATACGCAGTATTTT
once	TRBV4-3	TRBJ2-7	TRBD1	CASSQGQGAKSYEQYF	TGCGCCAGCAGCCAAGGACAGGGGGCGAAGAGCTACGAGCAGTACTTC
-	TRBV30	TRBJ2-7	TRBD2	CACPRRGSSSYEQYF	TGTGCCTGCCCTCGGCGGGGGTCCTCCTCCTACGAGCAGTACTTC
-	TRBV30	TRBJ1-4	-	CAWSVGGTLPHEKLFF	TGTGCCTGGAGTGTGGGGGGAACCCTCCCTCATGAAAAACTGTTTTTT
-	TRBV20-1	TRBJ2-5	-	CSAEKETQYF	TGCAGTGCCGAGAAAGAGACCCAGTACTTC
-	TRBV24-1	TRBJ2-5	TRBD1	CATSDTGTGGSETQYF	TGTGCCACCAGTGATACCGGGACAGGGGGCTCAGAGACCCAGTACTTC
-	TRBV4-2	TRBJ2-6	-	CASSQAETASGANVLTF	TGTGCCAGCAGCCAAGCGGAGACAGCATCTGGGGCCAACGTCCTGACTTTC
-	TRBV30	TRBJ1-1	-	CAWSGYTEAFF	TGTGCCTGGAGCGGGTACACTGAAGCTTTCTTT
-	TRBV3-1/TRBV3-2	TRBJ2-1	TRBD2	CASSHSGGFYNEQFF	TGTGCCAGCAGCCATAGCGGGGGGTTCTACAATGAGCAGTTCTTC
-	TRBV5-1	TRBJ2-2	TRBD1	CASGGTGAQNTGELFF	TGCGCCAGCGGGGGGACAGGGGCACAGAACACCGGGGAGCTGTTTTTT
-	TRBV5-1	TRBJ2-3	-	CASNDDYPGTDTQYF	TGCGCCAGCAACGATGACTATCCGGGCACAGATACGCAGTATTTT